The present entry profiles one T cell receptor (beta chain) with its context. Its target antigen remains unknown. Base quality data are lacking; no much larger clone is found one base away. Genomic DNA was isolated from the sorted cells so that the TCRbeta CDR3 region could be sequenced. The immunoSEQ Assay was used to sequence the TCRbeta CDR3 regions. Not all clones reach the TCRdb copy of this immuneACCESS table, which keeps in-frame sequences only. Checked studies attribute under half of the gap to unresolved V genes and leave the rest unexplained. The sample includes around 80,000 clones, with 91% observed a single time. 2% to 2.5% of the sample lies in the top ten. Patients with a history of autoimmune disease or receiving systemic immunosuppression were excluded from the trial. In every dose cohort, peripheral blood was drawn for TCR sequencing at baseline, cycle 4 day 1, and cycle 7 day 1. Samples came from an open-label, multicenter, first-in-human phase I dose-escalation trial of ivuxolimab. Adults with locally advanced or metastatic head and neck squamous cell, hepatocellular, melanoma or renal cell carcinoma were enrolled in the trial. CD4+ and CD8+ T cells were sorted separately from peripheral blood before TCR sequencing.

The data are from a study of OX40 agonist ivuxolimab in advanced cancers. In terms of the full investigation: Ivuxolimab was an agonistic, fully human IgG2 monoclonal antibody directed against OX40 (CD134), a costimulatory receptor. The dose-escalation cohort was about 87% male with a mean age of around 64 years, ranging from roughly 20 to 85. Of the 50 to 55 patients in dose escalation, 19 had hepatocellular carcinoma, about 15 had melanoma, 9 had renal cell carcinoma and 9 had head and neck cancer. Prior anti-PD-1, anti-PD-L1 or anti-CTLA-4 therapy was permitted, and checkpoint inhibitors had been received by around 39% of dose-escalation patients. The purpose of peripheral TCRbeta sequencing was to test whether ivuxolimab changed TCR sequence diversity and led to clonal T-cell expansion. Intravenous ivuxolimab was administered to patients every 2 weeks at six dose levels: 0.01, 0.1, 0.3, 1.5, 3 and 10 mg/kg. Partial responses were achieved by three dose-escalation patients, of whom one had hepatocellular carcinoma and two had cutaneous melanoma. The monotherapy dose-escalation portion (N of about 50 patients) of the phase I ivuxolimab trial is reported in the paper.

General study outcomes and caveats: At doses of 0.1 to 3.0 mg/kg, clonal expansion of both CD4+ and CD8+ T cells in blood was seen between baseline and week 6. The antigen specificity of the peripheral T cells that underwent clonal expansion was not determined. After ivuxolimab, expanded clones were on average more numerous among CD8+ T cells than among CD4+ T cells. Low levels of normalized T-cell clonal expansion were also seen in some patients who did not respond. In the 0.1-3.0 mg/kg groups, partial responders had among the lowest normalized peripheral clonal expansion, particularly in CD8+ T cells.

V drops 4 bases and J drops 7 bases, leaving 17 bases in between. The CDR3 has 16 amino acids, counting the end cysteine and phenylalanine. The only DNA kept is the CDR3, 48 bases in frame from the first base. Based on the germline V gene, the CDR1 and CDR2 sequences are LGHNA and YNFKEQ. Material: CD4+ or CD8+ T cells sorted from blood, obtained in a trial of the OX40 agonist ivuxolimab. This receptor chain uses TRBV4-2 and TRBJ1-6, and TRBD1 may be the D gene, going by 6 matching bases. This TCR was sampled from an adult with an advanced solid tumor such as melanoma, head and neck, liver or kidney cancer. The nucleotide sequence is given as TGTGCCAGCAGCCGGGGGACTGGACAGTTAAATTCACCCCTCCACTTT. This is translated as CASSRGTGQLNSPLHF.